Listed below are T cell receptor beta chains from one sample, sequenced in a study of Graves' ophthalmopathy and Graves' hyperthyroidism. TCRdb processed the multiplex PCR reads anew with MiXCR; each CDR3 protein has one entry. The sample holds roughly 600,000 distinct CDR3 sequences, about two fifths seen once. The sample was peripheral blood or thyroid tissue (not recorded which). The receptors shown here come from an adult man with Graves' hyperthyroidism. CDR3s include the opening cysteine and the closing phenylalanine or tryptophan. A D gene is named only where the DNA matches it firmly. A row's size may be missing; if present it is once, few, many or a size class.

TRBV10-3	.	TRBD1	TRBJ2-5	CAIRAGTGGFETQYF	TGTGCCATCAGAGCCGGGACAGGGGGCTTCGAGACCCAGTACTTC
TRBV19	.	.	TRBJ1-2	CASSIDHGYTF	TGTGCCAGTAGTATAGATCACGGCTACACCTTC
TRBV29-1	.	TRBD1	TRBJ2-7	CSTGDRDRGDYEQYF	TGCAGCACTGGGGACCGGGACAGGGGGGACTACGAGCAGTACTTC
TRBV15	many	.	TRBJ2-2	CATSAGTMNTGELFF	TGTGCCACCAGCGCCGGGACAATGAACACCGGGGAGCTGTTTTTT
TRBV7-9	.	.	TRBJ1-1	CASSLEGGSYEAFF	TGTGCCAGCAGCTTAGAGGGAGGGAGTTATGAAGCTTTCTTT
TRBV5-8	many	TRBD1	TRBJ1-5	CASSRRGRQGSNQPQHF	TGTGCCAGCAGCCGGCGGGGACGACAGGGTAGCAATCAGCCCCAGCATTTT
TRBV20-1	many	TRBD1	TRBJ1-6	CSAPSTGDSNSPLHF	TGCAGTGCCCCATCGACAGGGGATAGTAATTCACCCCTCCACTTT
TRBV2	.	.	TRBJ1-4	CASSERGKLFF	TGTGCCAGCAGTGAAAGGGGAAAACTGTTTTTT
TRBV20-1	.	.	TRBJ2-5	CSYSGAEQETQYF	TGCAGTTACTCGGGGGCAGAACAAGAGACCCAGTACTTC
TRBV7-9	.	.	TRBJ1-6	CASSFVTGSNSPLHF	TGTGCCAGCAGCTTCGTCACAGGGTCCAATTCACCCCTCCACTTT
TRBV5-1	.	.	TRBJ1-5	CASSLAGPPQPQHF	TGCGCCAGCAGCTTGGCCGGTCCGCCCCAGCCCCAGCATTTT
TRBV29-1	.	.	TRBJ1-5	CSALADSSYEHF	TGCAGCGCCTTGGCGGACAGCTCCTACGAGCATTTT
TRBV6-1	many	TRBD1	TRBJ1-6	CASSEAGRGNSPLHF	TGTGCCAGCAGTGAAGCCGGCAGGGGGAATTCACCCCTCCACTTT
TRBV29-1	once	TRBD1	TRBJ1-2	CSAAGTGPALNYGYTF	TGCAGCGCCGCCGGGACAGGACCCGCTCTGAACTATGGCTACACCTTC
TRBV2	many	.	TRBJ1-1	CASSRSGLTEAFF	TGTGCCAGCAGTAGATCGGGGTTAACTGAAGCTTTCTTT
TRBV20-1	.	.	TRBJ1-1	CSASLAGGEAFF	TGCAGTGCTAGTCTGGCAGGCGGTGAAGCTTTCTTT
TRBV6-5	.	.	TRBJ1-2	CAISESKGANYGYTF	TGTGCCATCAGTGAGTCGAAAGGAGCTAACTATGGCTACACCTTC
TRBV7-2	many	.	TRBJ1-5	CASSLSSNQPQHF	TGCGCCAGCAGCTTGAGCAGCAATCAGCCCCAGCATTTT
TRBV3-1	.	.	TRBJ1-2	CASSQERRLNYGYTF	TGTGCCAGCAGCCAAGAAAGAAGGCTTAACTATGGCTACACCTTC
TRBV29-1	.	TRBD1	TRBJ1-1	CSSGTVKNTEAFF	TGCAGTTCGGGGACAGTAAAGAACACTGAAGCTTTCTTT
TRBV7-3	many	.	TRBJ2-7	CASSSTRTGVDEQYF	TGTGCCAGCAGCTCGACCCGGACGGGAGTGGACGAGCAGTACTTC
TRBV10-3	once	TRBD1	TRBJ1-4	CAISGTGTEKLFF	TGTGCCATCAGTGGGACAGGGACTGAAAAACTGTTTTTT
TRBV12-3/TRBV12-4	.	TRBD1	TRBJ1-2	CTSSLTTGGFGYTF	TGTACCAGCAGTTTGACGACAGGGGGCTTTGGCTACACCTTC
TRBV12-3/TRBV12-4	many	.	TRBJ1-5	CASRYGTANQPQHF	TGTGCCAGCAGATATGGGACGGCGAATCAGCCCCAGCATTTT
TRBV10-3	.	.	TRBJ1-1	CAITKGHRNTEAFF	TGTGCCATCACTAAGGGACACCGAAACACTGAAGCTTTCTTT
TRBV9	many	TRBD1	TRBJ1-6	CASSDRTGYSPLHF	TGTGCCAGCAGCGACAGGACAGGGTATTCACCCCTCCACTTT
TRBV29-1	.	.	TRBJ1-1	CSMEGGMNTEAFF	TGCAGCATGGAGGGGGGGATGAACACTGAAGCTTTCTTT
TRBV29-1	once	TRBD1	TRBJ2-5	CSVGTGTSATQYF	TGCAGCGTGGGGACAGGGACATCCGCGACCCAGTACTTC
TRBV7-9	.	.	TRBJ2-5	CASSGWGRETQYF	TGTGCCAGCAGCGGTTGGGGTCGGGAGACCCAGTACTTC
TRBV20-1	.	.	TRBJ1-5	CSARTGQTNQPQHF	TGCAGTGCTAGGACTGGACAGACGAATCAGCCCCAGCATTTT
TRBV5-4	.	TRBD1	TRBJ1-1	CASSSRQGKNTEAFF	TGTGCCAGCAGCTCCCGACAGGGGAAGAACACTGAAGCTTTCTTT
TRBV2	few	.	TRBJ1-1	CASSFRGRGTEAFF	TGTGCCAGCAGTTTCAGGGGTCGCGGGACTGAAGCTTTCTTT
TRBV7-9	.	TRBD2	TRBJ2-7	CASRLSGLREGQQYF	TGTGCCAGCAGACTATCGGGACTGCGGGAGGGCCAGCAGTACTTC
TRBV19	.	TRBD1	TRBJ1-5	CASRRDSTLNQPQHF	TGTGCCAGTAGGCGGGACAGCACTCTCAATCAGCCCCAGCATTTT
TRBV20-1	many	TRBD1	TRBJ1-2	CSARGPYRTGTGDGYTF	TGCAGTGCTAGAGGGCCTTATCGAACCGGGACAGGGGATGGCTACACCTTC
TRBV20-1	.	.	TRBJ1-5	CSATWTEDYQPQHF	TGCAGTGCTACCTGGACGGAAGATTATCAGCCCCAGCATTTT
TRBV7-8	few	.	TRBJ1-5	CASSLALIQPQHF	TGTGCCAGCAGCTTAGCGCTCATACAGCCCCAGCATTTT